What follows are 17 T cell receptor beta chains derived from one specimen sequenced in a study of CD8+ T cells in alopecia areata. Extraction and reverse transcription of RNA yielded cDNA as the sequencing template. Method: immunoSEQ multiplex PCR; TCRdb's copy keeps in-frame clones and lacks some. The repertoire holds under 130,000 clones, with under 90% as singletons. Treatment noted: oral pan-JAK inhibitor, 5-10 mg twice daily. The input for sequencing was CD8+ T cells sorted from blood, taken at approximately week 30, from a patient treated with tofacitinib. The receptors were sampled from a human donor with alopecia areata.

The chain combines TRBV6-6 with TRBJ2-3, with 7 bases lining up with TRBD2. Germline lookup yields CDR1 MNHNY and CDR2 SVGAGI (reference sequence). This CDR3 is built from 15 residues. Germline trimming cut 2 bases from V and 4 bases from J; bases unmatched to any gene: 6. DNA of the CDR3: TGTGCCAGCAGTTACGTCGCGGGAGCCCCAGATACGCAGTATTTT. This translates into CASSYVAGAPDTQYF.

J is TRBJ2-7 and V is TRBV18, with 7 nucleotides matching TRBD1. Germline-derived CDR1 and CDR2 are KGHSH and LQKENI. With V trimmed by 2 bases and J by 2 bases, 6 bases remained unmatched. The CDR3 is made up of 15 amino acids. This chain's CDR3 is CASSPGLDRTYEQYF. Here the CDR3 DNA reads TGTGCCAGCTCACCAGGTTTGGACAGGACCTACGAGCAGTACTTC.

This clone was detected only a few times. This CDR3 reads CASSWGLSKNIQYF. The CDR3 DNA is TGTGCCAGCAGTTGGGGGCTTTCCAAAAACATTCAGTACTTC. The chain joins TRBV27 to TRBJ2-4; TRBD1 is a possible D gene (6 bases). V was clipped by 4 bases and J by 2 bases, with 9 bases between them. The CDR3 runs to 14 residues. CDR1 is MNHEY and CDR2 is SMNVEV in the germline V gene (reference sequence).

The gene calls are TRBV21-1 and TRBJ2-3; the table's D gene call, TRBD1, was not cross checked with the DNA. TRBV21-1 constitutes a pseudogene. There are 15 residues in the CDR3. The CDR3 region has the DNA TGTGCCAGCAGGCTAAGGGGGCTTAGCACAGATACGCAGTATTTT. It specifies CASRLRGLSTDTQYF.

This clone has more than one count but fewer than ten. The chain uses TRBV7-9 and TRBJ2-3; TRBD1 matches at 9 bases. The CDR3 length is 16 residues. The germline gives CDR1 SEHNR, CDR2 FQNEAQ (reference sequence). Trimming cost V 4 bases and J 5 bases; bases outside gene matches: 10. This CDR3 is CASSSSYRDREDTQYF. The CDR3 DNA sequence: TGTGCCAGCAGCTCTTCATATAGGGACAGGGAAGATACGCAGTATTTT.

This chain connects TRBV27 to TRBJ2-7; D remains ambiguous. Per the germline V gene, CDR1 is MNHEY and CDR2 is SMNVEV (reference sequence). This CDR3 is 15 amino acids long. The V gene lost 2 bases and the J gene lost 4 bases, with 15 bases spanning the gap. CDR3 amino acids: CASSLMYTDFYEQYF. CDR3 coding DNA: TGTGCCAGCAGTTTAATGTATACGGATTTTTACGAGCAGTACTTC.

The chain links TRBV6-5 to TRBJ2-3; a possible D gene is TRBD2 (7 bases). Germline-derived CDR1 and CDR2 are MNHEY and SVGAGI. V was cut by 0 bases and J by 9 bases, with 16 bases left in between. The length of the CDR3 is 15 residues. The DNA of the CDR3 is TGTGCCAGCAGTTACTCGGGGGGGCTCGTCGACACGCAGTATTTT. Encoded protein: CASSYSGGLVDTQYF.

The gene calls are TRBV29-1 and TRBJ2-2; D gene ambiguous. Trimming left V 4 bases short and J 7 bases short, with 7 bases between. CDR3 length: 11 amino acids. Germline V lookup: CDR1 SQVTM, CDR2 ANQGSEA. CDR3 protein: CSVGDVGELFF. In nucleotides, the CDR3 is TGCAGCGTTGGGGATGTCGGGGAGCTGTTTTTT.

This clone occurred once. The chain has TRBV10-3 and TRBJ2-5; TRBD2 is a possible D gene (6 bases). The J call is in doubt because the DNA end fits TRBJ2-7 better. The CDR3 runs to 17 residues. CDR1 is ENHRY, CDR2 SYGVKD, per germline. CDR3 sequence (DNA): TGTGCCATCAGTGGTGGGGAGATGGGGCGGGGATCCTACGAGCAGTACTTC. Protein product: CAISGGEMGRGSYEQYF.

The V and J genes are TRBV4-1 and TRBJ2-5, with 11 nucleotides matching TRBD2. Germline values: CDR1 MGHRA, CDR2 YSYEKL. This CDR3 contains 17 residues. V was pared by 2 bases and J by 1 base, with 6 bases of the junction left unmatched. Here the CDR3 reads CASSQLAGGTLQETQYF. The CDR3 DNA is TGCGCCAGCAGCCAACTAGCGGGGGGAACCCTCCAAGAGACCCAGTACTTC.

This clone was seen a few times. The chain links TRBV7-9 to TRBJ2-3; TRBD2 matches 8 bases. Per the germline V gene, CDR1 is SEHNR and CDR2 is FQNEAQ (reference sequence). The V and J ends lost 5 bases and 5 bases, in that order; junction bases with no gene match: 6. The CDR3 runs to 14 residues. This CDR3 reads CASSQAGEVDTQYF. The CDR3 DNA is TGTGCCAGCAGCCAAGCGGGAGAGGTAGATACGCAGTATTTT. Full variable domain (remainder filled in from reference TRBV7-9 and TRBJ2-3): DTGVSQNPRHKITKRGQNVTFRCDPISEHNRLYWYRQTLGQGPEFLTYFQNEAQLEKSRLLSDRFSAERPKGSFSTLEIQRTEQGDSAMYLCASSQAGEVDTQYFGPGTRLTVL.

This rearrangement joins TRBV10-3 to TRBJ2-7, with 8 bases fitting TRBD1. Germline trimming cut 10 bases from V and 3 bases from J; bases unmatched to any gene: 8. Germline assignment: CDR1 ENHRY and CDR2 SYGVKD. The CDR3 covers 13 residues. DNA of the CDR3: TGTGCCACAGCACAGGGGGATCTCTACGAGCAGTACTTC. It encodes CATAQGDLYEQYF.

The chain employs TRBV6-6 and TRBJ2-3, with TRBD2 as a possible D gene (5 bases). This CDR3 spans 14 amino acids. Trimming left V 2 bases short and J 2 bases short, with 8 bases between. The germline CDR1 and CDR2 sequences are MNHNY and SVGAGI (reference sequence). This chain's CDR3 is CASSYAAVTDTQYF. Here the CDR3 DNA reads TGTGCCAGCAGTTACGCAGCGGTCACAGATACGCAGTATTTT.

This chain uses TRBV27 with TRBJ2-7, with 10 bases that match TRBD1. Germline CDR1 is MNHEY and CDR2 is SMNVEV (reference sequence). Trimming at V came to 5 bases and at J to 4 bases, leaving 5 bases not matched to a gene. There are 14 residues in the CDR3. CDR3 nucleotide sequence: TGTGCCAGCAGTCCCCGGGACAGGGGATACGAGCAGTACTTC. Its protein product is CASSPRDRGYEQYF.

This chain links TRBV29-1 with TRBJ1-1; TRBD1 matches at 9 bases. The ends lost 6 bases at V and 5 bases at J; junction bases unmatched: 1. The CDR3 contains 11 residues. Germline lookup yields CDR1 SQVTM and CDR2 ANQGSEA. The CDR3 DNA reads TGCAGCGTGGACAGGGGAACTGAAGCTTTCTTT. Its translation is CSVDRGTEAFF. The entire variable domain, with the rest obtained from reference TRBV29-1 and TRBJ1-1, is as follows: SAVISQKPSRDICQRGTSLTIQCQVDSQVTMMFWYRQQPGQSLTLIATANQGSEATYESGFVIDKFPISRPNLTFSTLTVSNMSPEDSSIYLCSVDRGTEAFFGQGTRLTVV.

This clone turned up a few times. J is TRBJ2-1 and V is TRBV2; D call uncertain. This CDR3 contains 19 residues. V lost 3 bases to trimming and J lost 4 bases, with 25 bases between them. Germline V gene data show CDR1 as SNHLY and CDR2 as FYNNEI. This CDR3 is CASSEPLYSSLPTYNEQFF. In DNA, the CDR3 is TGTGCCAGCAGTGAGCCCCTTTACAGTTCTCTTCCAACATACAATGAGCAGTTCTTC.

The chain recombines TRBV27 with TRBJ1-1; D is unclear. The CDR3 contains 14 residues. Germline lookup yields CDR1 MNHEY and CDR2 SMNVEV (reference sequence). The ends were cut back, 4 bases at V and 6 bases at J, with 15 bases in the middle. The CDR3 DNA sequence: TGTGCCAGCAGTTCGCAGATAGTAGGCGCTGAAGCTTTCTTT. Translation gives CASSSQIVGAEAFF.